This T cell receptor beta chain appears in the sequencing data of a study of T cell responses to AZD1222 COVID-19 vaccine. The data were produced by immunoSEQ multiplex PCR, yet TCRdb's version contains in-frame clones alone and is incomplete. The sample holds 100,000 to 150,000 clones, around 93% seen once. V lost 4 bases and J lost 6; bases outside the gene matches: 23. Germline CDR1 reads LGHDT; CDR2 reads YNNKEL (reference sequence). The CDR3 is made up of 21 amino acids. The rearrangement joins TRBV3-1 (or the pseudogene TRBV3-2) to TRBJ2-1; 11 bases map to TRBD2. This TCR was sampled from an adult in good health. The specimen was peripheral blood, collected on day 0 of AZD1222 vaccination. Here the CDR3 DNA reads TGTGCCAGCAGCCCCCGGCAGGCGACTAGCGGGACCAGAAGACCCTCCAATGAGCAGTTCTTC. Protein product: CASSPRQATSGTRRPSNEQFF.